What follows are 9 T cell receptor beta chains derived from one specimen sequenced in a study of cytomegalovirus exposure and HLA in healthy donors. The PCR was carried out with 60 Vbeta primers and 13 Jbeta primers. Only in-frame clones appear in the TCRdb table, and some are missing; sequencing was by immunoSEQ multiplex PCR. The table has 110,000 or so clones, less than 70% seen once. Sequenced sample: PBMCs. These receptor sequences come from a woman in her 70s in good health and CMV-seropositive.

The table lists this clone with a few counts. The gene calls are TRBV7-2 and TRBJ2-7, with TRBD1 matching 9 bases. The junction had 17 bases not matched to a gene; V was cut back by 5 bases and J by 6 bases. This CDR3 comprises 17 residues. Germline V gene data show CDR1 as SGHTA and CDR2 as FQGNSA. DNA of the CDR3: TGTGCCAGCAGCATCCAAACAGGGGGCGCCTCAGCGGCCGAGCAGTACTTC. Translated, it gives CASSIQTGGASAAEQYF.

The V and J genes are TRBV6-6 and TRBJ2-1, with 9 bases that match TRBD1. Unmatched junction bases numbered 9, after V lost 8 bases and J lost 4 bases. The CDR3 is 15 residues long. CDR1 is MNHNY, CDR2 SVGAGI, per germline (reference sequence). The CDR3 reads CASGVRTGEYNEQFF. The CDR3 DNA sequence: TGTGCCAGCGGCGTACGGACAGGGGAATACAATGAGCAGTTCTTC.

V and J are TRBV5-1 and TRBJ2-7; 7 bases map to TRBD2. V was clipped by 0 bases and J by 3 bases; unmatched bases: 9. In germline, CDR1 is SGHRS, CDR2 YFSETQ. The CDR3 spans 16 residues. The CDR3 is CASSLAVWERGYEQYF. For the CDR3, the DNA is TGCGCCAGCAGCTTGGCCGTTTGGGAGCGGGGCTACGAGCAGTACTTC.

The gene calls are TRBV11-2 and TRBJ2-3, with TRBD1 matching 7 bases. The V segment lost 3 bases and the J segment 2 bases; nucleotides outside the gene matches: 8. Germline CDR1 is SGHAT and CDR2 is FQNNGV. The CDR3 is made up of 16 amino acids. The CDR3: CASSFHPGQSTDTQYF. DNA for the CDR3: TGTGCCAGCAGCTTTCACCCGGGACAGTCCACAGATACGCAGTATTTT.

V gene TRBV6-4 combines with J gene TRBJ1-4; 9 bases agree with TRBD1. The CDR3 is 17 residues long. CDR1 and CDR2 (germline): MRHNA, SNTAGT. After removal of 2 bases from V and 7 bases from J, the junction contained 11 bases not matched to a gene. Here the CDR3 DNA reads TGTGCCAGCAGTGACCCCCGGGACAGGGAGAGGTTTGAAAAACTGTTTTTT. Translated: CASSDPRDRERFEKLFF.

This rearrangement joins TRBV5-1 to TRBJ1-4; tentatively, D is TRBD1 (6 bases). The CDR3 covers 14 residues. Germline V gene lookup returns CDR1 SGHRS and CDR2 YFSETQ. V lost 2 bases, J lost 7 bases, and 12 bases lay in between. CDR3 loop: CASSFGQGSEKLFF. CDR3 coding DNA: TGCGCCAGCAGCTTTGGGCAGGGGAGTGAAAAACTGTTTTTT.

The CDR3 loop is CASSLFGGGITSTDTQYF. CDR3 nucleotides: TGTGCCAGCAGTTTATTCGGGGGGGGAATTACTAGCACAGATACGCAGTATTTT. The chain employs TRBV27 and TRBJ2-3; 8 bases are a match to TRBD2. The CDR3 is made up of 18 amino acids. CDR1 is MNHEY, CDR2 SMNVEV, per germline (reference sequence). J gave up 0 bases and V 1 base, and 9 bases lay outside the gene matches.

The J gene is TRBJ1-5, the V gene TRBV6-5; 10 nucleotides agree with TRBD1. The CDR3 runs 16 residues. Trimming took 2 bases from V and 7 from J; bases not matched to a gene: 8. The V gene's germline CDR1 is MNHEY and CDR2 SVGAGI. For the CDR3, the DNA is TGTGCCAGCAGTTACGCCAAGCCGGGACAGGGGCAGCCCCAGCATTTT. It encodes CASSYAKPGQGQPQHF.

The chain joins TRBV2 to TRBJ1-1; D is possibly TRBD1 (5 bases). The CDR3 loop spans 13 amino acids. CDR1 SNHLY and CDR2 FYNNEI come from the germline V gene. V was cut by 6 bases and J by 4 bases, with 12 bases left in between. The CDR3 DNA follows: TGTGCCAGCAGCGTCGGGCAGGGCACTGAAGCTTTCTTT. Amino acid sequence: CASSVGQGTEAFF.